These 11 T cell receptor beta chains originate from one sample sequenced in a study of blood T cell repertoires in COVID-19. Clones were sequenced by immunoSEQ multiplex PCR, and TCRdb holds only the in-frame ones, with some missing. The sample records some 80,000 clones, around 77% being singletons. The material sequenced was peripheral blood. These receptors were collected from a human donor in a cohort sampled during active COVID-19.

The chain uses TRBV18 and TRBJ1-5; tentatively, D is TRBD1 (5 bases). The germline V and J ends were trimmed by 0 bases and 7 bases, with 10 bases remaining between them. Germline lookup yields CDR1 KGHSH and CDR2 LQKENI. The CDR3 has 14 residues. CDR3 region: CASSPPGALQPQHF. Here the CDR3 DNA reads TGTGCCAGCTCACCACCAGGGGCTTTGCAGCCCCAGCATTTT.

V and J are TRBV2 and TRBJ1-2, with a possible D match to TRBD1 (6 bases). Germline V CDR1 and CDR2: SNHLY, FYNNEI. CDR3 length equals 14 residues. The V and J ends lost 7 bases and 4 bases respectively, with 16 bases between them. In nucleotides, the CDR3 is TGTGCCAGCACCGAAAGGGGGGGCGCCTATGGCTACACCTTC. As protein: CASTERGGAYGYTF.

The V gene is TRBV29-1, the J gene TRBJ1-2; tentative D call: TRBD1 (6 bases). Trimming took 4 bases from V and 2 from J, leaving 14 bases between them. The V gene's germline CDR1 is SQVTM and CDR2 ANQGSEA. The CDR3 is 14 residues long. CDR3 in amino acids: CSVVRDNVNYGYTF. The CDR3 nucleotides read TGCAGCGTTGTAAGGGACAACGTAAACTATGGCTACACCTTC.

This clone was counted a few times. The V and J genes are TRBV5-1 and TRBJ2-7; maybe TRBD2 (7 bases). Per the germline V gene, CDR1 is SGHRS and CDR2 is YFSETQ. The CDR3 covers 13 residues. V was clipped by 4 bases and J by 5 bases, with 13 bases between them. CDR3 coding DNA: TGCGCCAGCAGCGTCTTGGGGGGGCACGAGCAGTACTTC. Protein sequence: CASSVLGGHEQYF.

V usage is TRBV2 and J usage is TRBJ1-1, with 7 bases matching TRBD1. The trim removed 8 bases at V and 1 base at J, leaving 4 bases unmatched. The CDR3 is 13 amino acids. CDR1 is SNHLY and CDR2 is FYNNEI in the germline V gene. CDR3 loop: CASGQDGNTEAFF. CDR3 sequence (DNA): TGTGCCAGCGGACAGGACGGGAACACTGAAGCTTTCTTT.

This chain's CDR3 is CASSFADRTNSPLHF. The CDR3 DNA follows: TGTGCCAGCAGCTTCGCGGACAGAACTAATTCACCCCTCCACTTT. V gene TRBV7-2 combines with J gene TRBJ1-6; D possibly corresponds to TRBD1 (6 bases). V gave up 3 bases and J gave up 6 bases, with 12 bases separating them. Per germline, CDR1 SGHTA and CDR2 FQGNSA. This CDR3 has 15 residues.

The chain employs TRBV5-1 and TRBJ2-5, with D perhaps TRBD2 (6 bases). Trimming cost V 2 bases and J 1 base, with 9 bases left between them. Germline assignment: CDR1 SGHRS and CDR2 YFSETQ. The length of the CDR3 is 14 residues. CDR3: CASSLAGVQETQYF. DNA of the CDR3: TGCGCCAGCAGCTTAGCGGGTGTCCAAGAGACCCAGTACTTC.

This clone is categorized as medium-sized (0.01 to 0.1%). This rearrangement joins TRBV2 to TRBJ1-6; D possibly corresponds to TRBD1 (5 bases). The length of the CDR3 is 14 residues. In germline, CDR1 is SNHLY, CDR2 FYNNEI. V lost 6 bases and J lost 5, with 11 bases in between. The CDR3 reads CASRLQDDNSPLHF. CDR3 nucleotides: TGTGCCAGCAGGCTACAGGATGATAATTCACCCCTCCACTTT.

V and J are TRBV4-1 and TRBJ2-7; D is perhaps TRBD2 (5 bases). In germline, CDR1 is MGHRA, CDR2 YSYEKL. The CDR3 spans 14 residues. With 1 base removed from V and 7 bases from J, the gap between germline ends came to 14 bases. The CDR3 bases are TGCGCCAGCAGCCAAGGGGTTTTAGCGTCAGAGCAGTACTTC. It is translated as CASSQGVLASEQYF.

V is TRBV6-5 and J is TRBJ1-1; 7 bases line up with TRBD1. CDR1 is MNHEY and CDR2 is SVGAGI in the germline V gene. J was trimmed by 4 bases and V by 0 bases; bases with no gene match: 8. The CDR3 totals 16 residues. The CDR3 loop reads CASSYSETGRGTEAFF. The CDR3 DNA sequence: TGTGCCAGCAGTTACTCTGAGACAGGGCGGGGCACTGAAGCTTTCTTT.

The gene calls are TRBV2 and TRBJ2-7, with D tentatively TRBD1 (6 bases). This CDR3 contains 13 residues. CDR1 and CDR2 (germline): SNHLY, FYNNEI. V was cut by 7 bases and J by 1 base, with 11 bases left in between. For the CDR3, the DNA is TGTGCCAGCAAGCAGGGGCCGTCCTACGAGCAGTACTTC. Translation: CASKQGPSYEQYF.